One sample yielded the 24 T cell receptor beta chains listed below, sequenced in a study of patients with pleural tuberculosis. TCRdb itself ran the reads through MiXCR, one entry per CDR3 protein. Seen here are under 30,000 distinct CDR3 sequences, over 15% observed once, and the top ten hold roughly 3.4%. The sequenced material came from peripheral blood. These receptors were collected from a human donor with pleural tuberculosis.

This clonotype has at least ten counts. J is TRBJ2-1 and V is TRBV2; 15 positions match TRBD2. The CDR3 consists of 17 residues. The V and J ends lost 8 bases and 7 bases, in that order; junction bases with no gene match: 12. The germline CDR1 and CDR2 sequences are SNHLY and FYNNEI. The CDR3 sequence is CASVPGLAGGIVNEQFF. The CDR3 DNA sequence: TGTGCCAGCGTTCCGGGACTAGCGGGAGGTATAGTGAATGAGCAGTTCTTC.

A remark on this clonotype: It may be a read error: a sequence one base away is much more abundant. The chain carries TRBV29-1 and TRBJ1-1, with D possibly matching TRBD1 (5 bases). V shed 7 bases and J shed 1 base, with 7 bases lying between them. CDR1 and CDR2 from the germline V gene are SQVTM and ANQGSEA. The CDR3 has 11 residues. CDR3 in DNA: TGCAGCGGGGGGAGGAACACTGAAGCTTTCTTT. Protein product: CSGGRNTEAFF.

Many counts were recorded for this clonotype. V usage is TRBV2 and J usage is TRBJ1-2, with a weak D call TRBD1 (6 bases). The CDR3 covers 14 residues. The ends were cut back, 5 bases at V and 4 bases at J, with 14 bases in the middle. The germline CDR1 and CDR2 sequences are SNHLY and FYNNEI. The chain's CDR3 is CASSTGAGSYGYTF. DNA for the CDR3: TGTGCCAGCAGTACGGGGGCTGGTTCCTATGGCTACACCTTC.

The sample holds many counts of this clonotype. J is TRBJ2-1 and V is TRBV15; D unresolved. With 1 base removed from V and 6 bases from J, the gap between germline ends came to 4 bases. This CDR3 has 12 residues. Per the germline V gene, CDR1 is LNHNV and CDR2 is YYDKDF (reference sequence). In nucleotides, the CDR3 is TGTGCCACCAGCAGAGTAACCAATGAGCAGTTCTTC. Amino acids: CATSRVTNEQFF.

There are many counts of this clonotype. The chain has TRBV29-1 and TRBJ2-7; D ambiguous. Germline CDR1 SQVTM, CDR2 ANQGSEA. V lost 5 bases, J lost 3 bases, and 14 bases lay in between. CDR3 length equals 13 residues. CDR3 DNA sequence: TGCAGCGTTCTGAGACATGAGAGCTACGAGCAGTACTTC. It specifies CSVLRHESYEQYF.

The table lists this clonotype with many counts. The chain uses TRBV12-3 or TRBV12-4 and TRBJ1-5; unclear D gene. The CDR3 contains 16 residues. Deletions cut 6 bases from V and 0 bases from J, with 15 bases between. The CDR3 region is CASRARISDSNQPQHF. CDR3 in DNA: TGTGCCAGCAGGGCTCGGATATCCGATAGCAATCAGCCCCAGCATTTT.

This clonotype was observed a single time. The chain recombines TRBV7-2 with TRBJ2-1; D remains unclear. Germline CDR1 is SGHTA and CDR2 is FQGNSA. The CDR3 is 15 amino acids. V was clipped by 5 bases and J by 0 bases, with 11 bases between them. CDR3: CASSLKRRSYNEQFF. CDR3 in DNA: TGTGCCAGCAGCCTAAAGCGACGCTCCTACAATGAGCAGTTCTTC.

This clonotype was observed many times. This rearrangement joins TRBV18 to TRBJ2-3, with D unresolved. There are 16 residues in the CDR3. Trimming pared 3 bases from V and 4 bases from J, leaving 17 bases between. CDR1 KGHSH and CDR2 LQKENI come from the germline V gene. CDR3 DNA: TGTGCCAGCTCACCCCAAGAGAGCAGGAGCGCAGATACGCAGTATTTT. Protein: CASSPQESRSADTQYF.

This clonotype was observed many times. The V gene is TRBV12-5, the J gene TRBJ1-2; D is unresolved. Per germline, CDR1 LGHNT and CDR2 FRNRAP. The germline V and J ends were trimmed by 7 bases and 8 bases, with 11 bases remaining between them. The length of the CDR3 is 11 residues. The CDR3 loop reads CASEISYGYTF. CDR3 in DNA: TGTGCTAGTGAAATCTCTTACGGCTACACCTTC.

This clonotype has ten or more counts. The chain joins TRBV29-1 to TRBJ1-2; 7 bases are a match to TRBD1. This CDR3 has 14 residues. Trimming cost V 8 bases and J 2 bases; bases outside gene matches: 11. Germline lookup yields CDR1 SQVTM and CDR2 ANQGSEA. CDR3 protein: CSSYVAGGNYGYTF. CDR3 nucleotides: TGCAGCTCGTACGTGGCAGGGGGGAACTATGGCTACACCTTC. Together with reference TRBV29-1 and TRBJ1-2, the CDR3 gives the full variable domain: SAVISQKPSRDICQRGTSLTIQCQVDSQVTMMFWYRQQPGQSLTLIATANQGSEATYESGFVIDKFPISRPNLTFSTLTVSNMSPEDSSIYLCSSYVAGGNYGYTFGSGTRLTVV.

About this clonotype itself: This may be a read error: a much more frequent sequence differs by one nucleotide. This rearrangement joins TRBV12-3 or TRBV12-4 to TRBJ2-1; 8 bases fit TRBD1. The CDR3 spans 17 residues. V lost 5 bases to trimming and J lost 5 bases; unmatched junction nucleotides: 14. CDR3 DNA: TGTGCCAGCAGTAAATGGACAGGGAACAGCGTAAACAATGAGCAGTTCTTC. Its protein is CASSKWTGNSVNNEQFF.

In this sample, this clonotype turned up many times. This chain joins TRBV19 and TRBJ2-3; 11 bases are shared with TRBD2. The CDR3 runs to 17 residues. Germline V gene data show CDR1 as LNHDA and CDR2 as SQIVND (reference sequence). After removal of 6 bases from V and 2 bases from J, the junction contained 10 bases not matched to a gene. CDR3 bases: TGTGCCAGTAGCCAGCCGGGACTAGCGGAGGACACAGATACGCAGTATTTT. Translating it yields CASSQPGLAEDTDTQYF.

This clonotype has a count of ten or more. CDR3 loop: CASSKRVAGEQYF. The CDR3 nucleotides read TGTGCCAGCAGTAAAAGGGTCGCGGGGGAGCAGTACTTC. The V and J genes are TRBV28 and TRBJ2-7; tentative D call: TRBD2 (6 bases). Trimming cost V 5 bases and J 7 bases, with 15 bases left between them. The CDR3 is 13 residues long. Germline CDR1 is MDHEN and CDR2 is SYDVKM.

This clonotype appeared many times. The rearrangement links TRBV29-1 to TRBJ1-3; TRBD1 agrees at 7 bases. The CDR3 extends over 17 amino acids. The J segment lost 0 bases and the V segment lost 4 bases, leaving 12 bases of the junction unmatched. Germline assignment: CDR1 SQVTM and CDR2 ANQGSEA. CDR3 nucleotides: TGCAGCGTTGCCCCCTTGACAGGGAGCTTCTCTGGAAACACCATATATTTT. Translation: CSVAPLTGSFSGNTIYF.

This clonotype was found many times. This chain joins TRBV2 and TRBJ2-1; D remains unclear. The CDR3 runs 14 residues. CDR1 is SNHLY and CDR2 is FYNNEI in the germline V gene. The ends were cut back, 8 bases at V and 2 bases at J, with 13 bases in the middle. The CDR3 protein is CASRRMGPYNEQFF. CDR3 sequence (DNA): TGTGCCAGCCGCAGAATGGGTCCCTACAATGAGCAGTTCTTC.

This chain links TRBV6-1 with TRBJ1-1, with D possibly TRBD1 on 5 matching bases. V lost 4 bases and J 4 bases, leaving 7 bases between the germline ends. From germline, CDR1 is MNHNS and CDR2 SASEGT. The length of the CDR3 is 12 residues. The CDR3 DNA sequence: TGTGCCAGCAGTGGGGGGGTCACTGAAGCTTTCTTT. This sequence encodes CASSGGVTEAFF.

Ten or more counts support this clonotype. The chain couples TRBV11-2 to TRBJ2-1; TRBD2 agrees at 12 bases. V shed 7 bases and J 3 bases; nucleotides not matched to a gene: 4. From germline, CDR1 is SGHAT and CDR2 FQNNGV. The length of the CDR3 is 15 residues. This CDR3 is CASILAGGLYNEQFF. DNA of the CDR3: TGTGCCAGCATCCTAGCGGGAGGGCTCTACAATGAGCAGTTCTTC.

The table lists this clonotype with many counts. The V and J genes are TRBV12-5 and TRBJ1-1; TRBD1 matches 7 bases. V dropped 5 bases and J dropped 5; count of bases not matched to a gene: 8. Germline loops: CDR1 LGHNT, CDR2 FRNRAP. The CDR3 runs to 14 residues. The CDR3, as DNA: TGTGCTAGTGGTCCAACAGGGGAGGGTACTGAAGCTTTCTTT. Residues: CASGPTGEGTEAFF.

This clonotype came up many times. The V and J genes are TRBV27 and TRBJ2-7; TRBD1 is a possible D gene (5 bases). Trimming stripped 2 bases from V and 3 bases from J, with 8 bases between. Germline CDR1 and CDR2: MNHEY and SMNVEV (reference sequence). This CDR3 spans 13 amino acids. The CDR3 bases are TGTGCCAGCAGTTTAGACAGATACTACGAGCAGTACTTC. It encodes CASSLDRYYEQYF.

This clonotype was seen ten or more times. The chain is built from TRBV2 and TRBJ2-7, with TRBD2 as a possible D gene (5 bases). The CDR3 sequence is 15 residues long. The germline V gene has CDR1 SNHLY and CDR2 FYNNEI. V was shortened by 5 bases and J by 1 base, with 15 bases between the two germline ends. The CDR3 sequence is CASSPILGDSYEQYF. The CDR3 DNA sequence: TGTGCCAGCAGTCCAATACTCGGGGATTCCTACGAGCAGTACTTC.

This clonotype was seen many times. The chain is built from TRBV19 and TRBJ1-5; unclear D gene. CDR1 is LNHDA, CDR2 SQIVND, per germline (reference sequence). The CDR3 consists of 15 residues. Trimming removed 6 bases from V and 0 bases from J, with 12 bases in between. For the CDR3, the DNA is TGTGCCAGTAGAAGAAGTCGAGATAGCAATCAGCCCCAGCATTTT. It encodes CASRRSRDSNQPQHF.

This clonotype occurred many times. The chain carries TRBV20-1 and TRBJ2-3; 9 bases map to TRBD2. Per germline, CDR1 DFQATT and CDR2 SNEGSKA (reference sequence). CDR3 size: 16 residues. J gave up 1 base and V 5 bases, and 10 bases lay outside the gene matches. DNA for the CDR3: TGCAGTGCTCCCGTCGGCGGGGGGGCAGGCACAGATACGCAGTATTTT. Its protein product is CSAPVGGGAGTDTQYF.

This clonotype was counted ten times or more. The chain links TRBV15 to TRBJ1-3, with a tentative D call TRBD1 (5 bases). This CDR3 comprises 16 residues. Trimming cost V 5 bases and J 2 bases, with 16 bases left between them. The germline CDR1 and CDR2 sequences are LNHNV and YYDKDF (reference sequence). For the CDR3, the DNA is TGTGCCACCAGCGCCGGGGAAACAGGTCCTGGAAACACCATATATTTT. Its translation is CATSAGETGPGNTIYF.

This clonotype has at least ten counts. The chain joins TRBV11-2 to TRBJ2-7; TRBD1 matches 10 bases. The germline V gene has CDR1 SGHAT and CDR2 FQNNGV. J gave up 2 bases and V 4 bases, and 8 bases lay outside the gene matches. CDR3 length: 16 residues. The DNA for the CDR3 is TGTGCCAGCAGCTCGGAACGGACAGGGGGTGCCTACGAGCAGTACTTC. As protein: CASSSERTGGAYEQYF.